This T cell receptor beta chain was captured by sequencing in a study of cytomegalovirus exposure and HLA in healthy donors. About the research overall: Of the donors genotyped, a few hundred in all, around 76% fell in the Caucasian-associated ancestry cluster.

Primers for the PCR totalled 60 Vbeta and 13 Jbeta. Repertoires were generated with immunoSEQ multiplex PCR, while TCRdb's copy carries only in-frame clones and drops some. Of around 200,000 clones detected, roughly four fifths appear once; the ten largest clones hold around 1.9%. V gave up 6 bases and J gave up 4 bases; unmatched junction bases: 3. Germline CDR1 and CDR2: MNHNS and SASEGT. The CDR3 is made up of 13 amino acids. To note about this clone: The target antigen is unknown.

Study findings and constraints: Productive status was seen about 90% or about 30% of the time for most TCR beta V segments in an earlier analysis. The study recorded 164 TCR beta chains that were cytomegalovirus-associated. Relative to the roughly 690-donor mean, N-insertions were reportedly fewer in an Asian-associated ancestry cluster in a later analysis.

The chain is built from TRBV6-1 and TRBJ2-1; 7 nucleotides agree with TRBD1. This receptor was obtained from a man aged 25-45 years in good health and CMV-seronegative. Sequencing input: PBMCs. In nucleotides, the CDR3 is TGTGCCAGCAGGGGGACAGATTACAATGAGCAGTTCTTC. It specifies CASRGTDYNEQFF.